These 10 T cell receptor beta chains share one sample of origin, sequenced in a study of T cells in Graves' hyperthyroidism and ophthalmopathy. The source material, RNA transcripts, was used to amplify TCR beta CDR3 regions. A set of HTBI primers served as the primers for a first-round RT-PCR of the TCR CDR3. TCRdb fed the multiplex PCR reads into MiXCR, producing one record per CDR3 protein. The table lists 450,000 to 700,000 distinct CDR3 sequences, about 45% of them singletons. The sequenced sample was peripheral blood or thyroid tissue (not recorded which). These TCRs come from an adult woman with Graves' disease, either hyperthyroidism or ophthalmopathy (not recorded which).

J is TRBJ1-6 and V is TRBV7-9; 8 bases are shared with TRBD1. CDR1 is SEHNR, CDR2 FQNEAQ, per germline (reference sequence). CDR3 length equals 14 residues. The trim removed 5 bases at V and 8 bases at J, leaving 5 bases unmatched. The CDR3 is CASSLTGGDSPLHF. The CDR3 bases are TGTGCCAGCAGCCTAACAGGGGGGGATTCACCCCTCCACTTT.

This sequence joins TRBV15 and TRBJ1-5; perhaps TRBD1 as D (6 bases). Germline assignment: CDR1 LNHNV and CDR2 YYDKDF (reference sequence). The CDR3 loop spans 15 amino acids. The germline V and J ends were trimmed by 0 bases and 4 bases, with 10 bases remaining between them. The CDR3 DNA follows: TGTGCCACCAGCAGAGAAAACAGGGATAATCAGCCCCAGCATTTT. Translation: CATSRENRDNQPQHF.

The V call is TRBV6-4, the J call TRBJ2-5; D possibly corresponds to TRBD1 (7 bases). Trimming left V 3 bases short and J 3 bases short, with 14 bases between. The CDR3 loop spans 15 amino acids. Germline CDR1 is MRHNA and CDR2 is SNTAGT. This chain's CDR3 is CASSDSGRGEETQYF. For the CDR3, the DNA is TGTGCCAGCAGTGATTCTGGCAGGGGGGAAGAGACCCAGTACTTC.

V usage is TRBV10-3 and J usage is TRBJ1-5; D is perhaps TRBD1 (6 bases). Trimming took off 4 bases at V and 2 bases at J, with 15 bases between the two ends. This CDR3 is 16 amino acids long. The germline gives CDR1 ENHRY, CDR2 SYGVKD. The CDR3 loop is CAISAGRGSGNQPQHF. The CDR3 nucleotides read TGTGCCATCAGTGCCGGGAGGGGGTCGGGCAATCAGCCCCAGCATTTT.

This chain connects TRBV28 to TRBJ2-7; 11 bases align to TRBD1. This CDR3 spans 17 amino acids. V was clipped by 5 bases and J by 5 bases; unmatched bases: 14. Germline V gives CDR1 MDHEN, CDR2 SYDVKM. The CDR3 sequence: CASSHPARTGGFNEQYF. The CDR3 nucleotides read TGTGCCAGCAGTCATCCCGCCCGGACAGGGGGCTTTAACGAGCAGTACTTC.

This rearrangement joins TRBV24-1 to TRBJ2-2; no definite D call. The CDR3 covers 10 residues. With 12 bases removed from V and 5 bases from J, the gap between germline ends came to 6 bases. The V gene's germline CDR1 is KGHDR and CDR2 SFDVKD. The CDR3 region is CAYITGELFF. The CDR3 DNA sequence: TGTGCCTATATTACCGGGGAGCTGTTTTTT.

Ten or more counts support this clonotype. The V gene is TRBV19, the J gene TRBJ2-7; TRBD2 matches 11 bases. V was pared by 5 bases and J by 3 bases, with 6 bases of the junction left unmatched. From germline, CDR1 is LNHDA and CDR2 SQIVND (reference sequence). The CDR3 loop spans 15 amino acids. CDR3 loop: CASSAGTSGDYEQYF. As DNA, the CDR3 is TGTGCCAGTAGTGCAGGGACTAGCGGAGACTACGAGCAGTACTTC.

The sample holds many counts of this clonotype. This sequence joins TRBV29-1 and TRBJ2-5, with TRBD2 matching over 12 bases. After removal of 4 bases from V and 9 bases from J, the junction contained 15 bases not matched to a gene. Germline V lookup: CDR1 SQVTM, CDR2 ANQGSEA. The CDR3 consists of 16 residues. The CDR3 DNA sequence: TGCAGCGTTGCCAAGACTAGCGGGAGTAATCCGGAGGCCCAGTACTTC. Its protein is CSVAKTSGSNPEAQYF.

Turning to this clonotype: Likely a read error: the CDR3 ends without its conserved phenylalanine or tryptophan. The limits of the CDR3 on the DNA are not certain, so only TCRdb's listed CDR3 is given. The V gene is TRBV5-1, the J gene TRBJ1-1. The CDR3 has 11 amino acids, counting both end residues. From germline, CDR1 is SGHRS and CDR2 YFSETQ. CDR3 in amino acids: CASSLARGANY.

The chain links TRBV20-1 to TRBJ1-2; 7 bases line up with TRBD1. Germline V CDR1 and CDR2: DFQATT, SNEGSKA (reference sequence). This CDR3 region has 12 residues. The ends lost 6 bases at V and 6 bases at J; junction bases unmatched: 7. The chain's CDR3 is CSAPGQDHGYTF. The CDR3 DNA reads TGCAGTGCCCCCGGACAGGACCATGGCTACACCTTC.